This note documents a single T cell receptor (beta chain) sequence. Its antigen is currently not known. Per-base quality was not reported, and no clone a single base away is much larger than it. Each PCR received spiked-in synthetic TCR analog templates so that absolute template abundance could be estimated from read counts. The immunoSEQ assay used bias-controlled V and J gene primers to amplify TCRbeta CDR3 regions from genomic DNA. Sequencing of rearranged TCRbeta segments was done at approximately 20X coverage. The original pipeline was this. Sequencing errors were corrected by clustering and CDR3s were annotated against IMGT to assign V, D and J genes. Only productive TCRbeta rearrangements were used in downstream analyses, excluding out-of-frame or stop-codon sequences. To compute clonality, Shannon entropy was normalized by the log of the number of unique productive sequences and then subtracted from one. Fisher's exact test with Benjamini-Hochberg correction, at a threshold of adjusted p below 0.01, was used to find clones that differed between time points or between blood and tumor. TCRdb holds this immuneACCESS table with in-frame rearrangements only. Some clones are missing; in checked studies, unresolved V genes explain under half, and the rest has no known cause. V, J and clone size were drawn from that table, and D and trimming were deduced from the DNA. A total of around 80,000 clones appear in this sample, approximately 90% of them only once. Clones ranked in the top ten supply over 0.7% of the sample.

The data originate from a study of PD-L1 blockade in urothelial cancer (dated by TCRdb to the late 2010s). At the level of the whole study: Therapy was started in 2014 for all patients, and atezolizumab 1,200 mg was administered intravenously every 3 weeks. About 85% of the roughly 29 patients were identified as males with urothelial cancer of bladder origin, and a prior smoking history was reported by 18 of 29 patients. Patients had an ECOG performance status of 0 or 1 and had received between 0 and 3 prior chemotherapy regimens. Blood samples were analyzed 3 weeks after the start of treatment (second dose) and 6 weeks after the start of treatment. A median of roughly 140,000 T cells and 80,000 or so unique TCRs was obtained from blood samples, and a median clonality of approximately 0.08 was observed. Somatic, immune and clinical correlates of response to PD-L1 blockade with atezolizumab in urothelial cancer were the focus of an exploratory multi-omic analysis. Pretreatment tumor samples, along with matched peripheral blood collected serially before and after atezolizumab treatment, underwent TCR sequencing. Durable clinical benefit was defined as a progression-free survival longer than 6 months, and TCR features were additionally tested against progression-free survival and overall survival. Whole exome sequencing and RNA sequencing of pretreatment tumors were performed alongside TCR sequencing in the same patients. Durable clinical benefit was achieved by nine patients and was not achieved by 20 patients. Pretreatment blood TCR-seq was available for nearly 30 patients, at least one posttreatment blood collection was obtained for around 24 patients, and tumor TCR-seq was available for around 24 patients.

Overall study results and their limits: At 3 weeks after the start of treatment, tumor-associated TCR clones in peripheral blood had expanded more in patients with durable benefit (n ≈ 20, p = 0.022). A pretreatment peripheral blood TCR clonality below the median was linked to improved progression-free and overall survival. Small sample size (n of about 30) and many exploratory analyses mean the results are intended to be hypothesis-generating.

Measured from the cysteine to the phenylalanine, the CDR3 is 18 residues long. The only DNA kept is the CDR3, 54 bases in frame from the first base. V ends up 4 bases short and J 12 bases short, with an unmatched junction base count of 23. Sequences MDHEN (CDR1) and SYDVKM (CDR2) are obtained from the germline V gene. The time point label for this specimen denotes: peripheral blood 6 weeks after treatment start. A cohort of 25 to 30 patients with locally advanced or metastatic urothelial carcinoma, treated at Memorial Sloan Kettering on a trial protocol, was included. Peripheral blood mononuclear cells were collected pretreatment and during treatment, with between 1 and 8 total time points per patient. The Qiagen DNeasy Blood extraction kit was used to purify genomic DNA from total PBMCs and from tumor samples. PBMCs were collected pretreatment and during treatment and were isolated and stored as previously described.

The starting material was PBMCs, obtained around atezolizumab (anti-PD-L1) treatment. The chain joins TRBV28 to TRBJ2-1; TRBD2 fits 8 bases in the junction. The receptor was isolated from a woman of 80 years or more with urothelial cancer. The DNA sequence is given as TGTGCCAGCAGTTCAGTTTGGCACGATAGCGGGATCTCTCTTGGGCAGTTCTTC. It codes for CASSSVWHDSGISLGQFF.